The T cell receptor beta chain under discussion was sequenced for a study of T cell changes during pregnancy in multiple sclerosis. The V gene's germline CDR1 is SGHDN and CDR2 FVKESK. The CDR3 totals 16 residues. Trimming removed 3 bases from V and 11 bases from J, with 20 bases in between. This table comes from immunoSEQ multiplex PCR, and its TCRdb copy is limited to in-frame clones, with some not included. In the table there are 40,000 or so clones, more than 70% of which are singletons. This TCR came from a female donor with multiple sclerosis, enrolled in a pregnancy study. This material consisted of CD8+ T cells from peripheral blood mononuclear cells, taken in the first trimester of pregnancy. The chain couples TRBV14 to TRBJ1-6; weak D call: TRBD1 (6 bases). Here the CDR3 DNA reads TGTGCCAGCAGCCATCTCGGCAGGGGAGTCCAAACACCCCTCCACTTT. This encodes CASSHLGRGVQTPLHF.